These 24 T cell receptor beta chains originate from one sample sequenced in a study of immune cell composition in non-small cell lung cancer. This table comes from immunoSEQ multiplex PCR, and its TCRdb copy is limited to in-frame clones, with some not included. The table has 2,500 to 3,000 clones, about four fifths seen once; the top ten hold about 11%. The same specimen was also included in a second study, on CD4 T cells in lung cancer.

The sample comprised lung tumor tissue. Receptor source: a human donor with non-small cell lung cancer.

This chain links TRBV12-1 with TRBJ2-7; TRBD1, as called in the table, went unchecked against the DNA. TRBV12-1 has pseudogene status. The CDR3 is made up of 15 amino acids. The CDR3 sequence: CASSPMDRATYEQYF. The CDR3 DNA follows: TGTGCCAGCAGCCCTATGGACAGGGCTACCTACGAGCAGTACTTC.

CDR3: CASLGGTNTGELFF. The CDR3 DNA reads as TGTGCCAGCCTTGGGGGGACGAACACCGGGGAGCTGTTTTTT. The rearrangement uses TRBV27 and TRBJ2-2; D perhaps matches TRBD2 (6 bases). Germline V gene lookup returns CDR1 MNHEY and CDR2 SMNVEV (reference sequence). There are 14 residues in the CDR3. V was cut by 8 bases and J by 0 bases, with 10 bases left in between.

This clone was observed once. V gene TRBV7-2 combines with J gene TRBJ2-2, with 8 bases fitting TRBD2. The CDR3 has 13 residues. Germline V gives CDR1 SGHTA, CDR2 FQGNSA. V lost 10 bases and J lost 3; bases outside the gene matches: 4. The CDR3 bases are TGTGCCACGGGACTAGGTGACACCGGGGAGCTGTTTTTT. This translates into CATGLGDTGELFF.

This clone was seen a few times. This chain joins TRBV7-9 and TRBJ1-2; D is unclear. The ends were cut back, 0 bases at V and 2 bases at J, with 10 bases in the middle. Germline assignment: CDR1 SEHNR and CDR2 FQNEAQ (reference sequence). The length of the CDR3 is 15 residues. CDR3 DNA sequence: TGTGCCAGCAGCTTAGCTGGCCAGGAAAACTATGGCTACACCTTC. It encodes CASSLAGQENYGYTF.

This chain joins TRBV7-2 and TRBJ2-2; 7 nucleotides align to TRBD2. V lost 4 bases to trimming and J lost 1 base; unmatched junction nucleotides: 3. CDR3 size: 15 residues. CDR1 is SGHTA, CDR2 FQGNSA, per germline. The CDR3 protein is CASSWSGMNTGELFF. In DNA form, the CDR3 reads TGTGCCAGCAGCTGGAGCGGGATGAACACCGGGGAGCTGTTTTTT.

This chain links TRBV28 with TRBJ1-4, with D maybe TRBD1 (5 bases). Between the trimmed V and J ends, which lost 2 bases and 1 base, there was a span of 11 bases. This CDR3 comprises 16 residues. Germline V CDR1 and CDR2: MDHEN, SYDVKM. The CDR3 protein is CASSLKRQLTNEKLFF. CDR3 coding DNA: TGTGCCAGCAGTTTAAAACGACAGTTAACTAATGAAAAACTGTTTTTT.

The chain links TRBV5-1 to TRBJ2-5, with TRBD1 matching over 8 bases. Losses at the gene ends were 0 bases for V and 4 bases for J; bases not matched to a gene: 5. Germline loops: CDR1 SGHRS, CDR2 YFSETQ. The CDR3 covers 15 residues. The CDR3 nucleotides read TGCGCCAGCAGCTTGGTTACAGGGGGAGGAGAGACCCAGTACTTC. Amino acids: CASSLVTGGGETQYF.

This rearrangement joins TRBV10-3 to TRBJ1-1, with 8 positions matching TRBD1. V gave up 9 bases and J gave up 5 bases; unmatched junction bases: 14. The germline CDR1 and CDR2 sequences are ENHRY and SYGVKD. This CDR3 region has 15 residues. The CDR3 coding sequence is TGTGCCATAGGGGGTTCTCCAGGGGGCAGTACTGAAGCTTTCTTT. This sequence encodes CAIGGSPGGSTEAFF.

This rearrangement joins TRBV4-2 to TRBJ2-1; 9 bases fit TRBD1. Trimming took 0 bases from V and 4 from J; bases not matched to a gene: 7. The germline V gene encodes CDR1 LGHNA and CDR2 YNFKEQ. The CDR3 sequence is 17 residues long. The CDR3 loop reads CASSQDSGTGLYNEQFF. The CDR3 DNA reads TGTGCCAGCAGCCAAGATTCCGGGACAGGGTTATACAATGAGCAGTTCTTC.

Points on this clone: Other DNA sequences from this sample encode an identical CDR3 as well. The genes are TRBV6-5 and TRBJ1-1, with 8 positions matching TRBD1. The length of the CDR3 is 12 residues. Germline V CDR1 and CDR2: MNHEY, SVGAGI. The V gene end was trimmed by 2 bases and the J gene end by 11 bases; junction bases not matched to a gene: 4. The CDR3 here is CASSYGQGGAFF. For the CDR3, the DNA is TGTGCCAGCAGTTACGGACAGGGAGGCGCTTTCTTT.

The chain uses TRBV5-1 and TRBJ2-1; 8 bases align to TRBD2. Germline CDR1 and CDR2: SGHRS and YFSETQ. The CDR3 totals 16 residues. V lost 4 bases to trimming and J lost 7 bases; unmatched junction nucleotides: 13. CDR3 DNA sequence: TGCGCCAGCAGCCCCCTGACTAGCGCCCTAAGGAATGAGCAGTTCTTC. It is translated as CASSPLTSALRNEQFF.

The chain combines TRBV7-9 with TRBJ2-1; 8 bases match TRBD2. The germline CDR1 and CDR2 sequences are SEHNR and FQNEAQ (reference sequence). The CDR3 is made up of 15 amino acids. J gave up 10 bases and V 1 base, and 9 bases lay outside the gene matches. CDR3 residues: CASSLGSTSVDEQFF. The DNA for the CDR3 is TGTGCCAGCAGCTTAGGGTCGACTAGCGTGGACGAGCAGTTCTTC.

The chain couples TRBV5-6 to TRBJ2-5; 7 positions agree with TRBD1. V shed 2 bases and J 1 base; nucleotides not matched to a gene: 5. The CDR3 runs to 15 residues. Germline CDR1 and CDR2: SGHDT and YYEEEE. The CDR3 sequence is CASSFGDRGQETQYF. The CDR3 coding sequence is TGTGCCAGCAGCTTTGGGGACAGAGGCCAAGAGACCCAGTACTTC.

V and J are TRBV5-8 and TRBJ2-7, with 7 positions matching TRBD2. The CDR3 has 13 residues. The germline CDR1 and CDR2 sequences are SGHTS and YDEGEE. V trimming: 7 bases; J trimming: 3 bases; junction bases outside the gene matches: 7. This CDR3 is CASAGEKIYEQYF. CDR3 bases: TGTGCCAGCGCGGGAGAAAAAATCTACGAGCAGTACTTC.

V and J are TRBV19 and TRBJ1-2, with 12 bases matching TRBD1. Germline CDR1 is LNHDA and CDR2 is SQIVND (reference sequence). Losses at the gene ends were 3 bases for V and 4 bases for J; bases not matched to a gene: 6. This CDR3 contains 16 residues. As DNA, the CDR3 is TGTGCCAGTAGTATTGGGACAGGGGGCAGGGGCTATGGCTACACCTTC. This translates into CASSIGTGGRGYGYTF.

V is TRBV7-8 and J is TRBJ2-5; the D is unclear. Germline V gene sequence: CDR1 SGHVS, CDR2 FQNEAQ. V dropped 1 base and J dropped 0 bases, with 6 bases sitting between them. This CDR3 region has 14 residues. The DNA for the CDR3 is TGTGCCAGCAGCTTAGGACTCCACCAAGAGACCCAGTACTTC. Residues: CASSLGLHQETQYF.

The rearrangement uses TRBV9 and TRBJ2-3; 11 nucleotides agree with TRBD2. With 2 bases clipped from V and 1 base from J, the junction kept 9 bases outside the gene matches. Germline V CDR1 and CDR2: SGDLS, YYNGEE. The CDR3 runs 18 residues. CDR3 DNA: TGTGCCAGCAGCGTCTTAGCGGGAGGGTATGGTGGCACAGATACGCAGTATTTT. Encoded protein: CASSVLAGGYGGTDTQYF.

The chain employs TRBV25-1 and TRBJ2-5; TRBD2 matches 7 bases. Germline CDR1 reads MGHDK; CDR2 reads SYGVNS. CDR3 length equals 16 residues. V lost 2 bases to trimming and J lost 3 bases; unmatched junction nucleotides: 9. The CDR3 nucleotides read TGTGCCAGCAGTGAAGGACTTGGGAGGGAGAAAGAGACCCAGTACTTC. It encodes CASSEGLGREKETQYF. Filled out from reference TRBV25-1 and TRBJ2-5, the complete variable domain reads EADIYQTPRYLVIGTGKKITLECSQTMGHDKMYWYQQDPGMELHLIHYSYGVNSTEKGDLSSESTVSRIRTEHFPLTLESARPSHTSQYLCASSEGLGREKETQYFGPGTRLLVL.

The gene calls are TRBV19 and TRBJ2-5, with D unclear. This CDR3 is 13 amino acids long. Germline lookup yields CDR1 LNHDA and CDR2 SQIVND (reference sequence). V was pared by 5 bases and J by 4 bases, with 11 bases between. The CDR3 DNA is TGTGCCAGTAGTGCGGAGATCAGAGAGACCCAGTACTTC. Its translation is CASSAEIRETQYF.

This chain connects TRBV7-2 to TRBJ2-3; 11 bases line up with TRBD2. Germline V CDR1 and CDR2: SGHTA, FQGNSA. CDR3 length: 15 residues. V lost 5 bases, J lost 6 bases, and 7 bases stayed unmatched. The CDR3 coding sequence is TGTGCCAGCAGCGCGCCGACTAGCGGGGCTGATACGCAGTATTTT. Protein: CASSAPTSGADTQYF.

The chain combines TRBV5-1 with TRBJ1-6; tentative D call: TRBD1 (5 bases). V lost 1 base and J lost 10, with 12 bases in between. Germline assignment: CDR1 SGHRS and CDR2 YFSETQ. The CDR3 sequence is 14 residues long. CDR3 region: CASSLMTDPSPLHF. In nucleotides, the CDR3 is TGCGCCAGCAGCTTGATGACAGACCCATCACCCCTCCACTTT.

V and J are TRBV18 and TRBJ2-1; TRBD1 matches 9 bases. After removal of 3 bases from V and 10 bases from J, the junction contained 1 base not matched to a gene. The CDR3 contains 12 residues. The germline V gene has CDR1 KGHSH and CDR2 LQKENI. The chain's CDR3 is CASSPGTGEQFF. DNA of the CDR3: TGTGCCAGCTCACCCGGGACAGGGGAGCAGTTCTTC.

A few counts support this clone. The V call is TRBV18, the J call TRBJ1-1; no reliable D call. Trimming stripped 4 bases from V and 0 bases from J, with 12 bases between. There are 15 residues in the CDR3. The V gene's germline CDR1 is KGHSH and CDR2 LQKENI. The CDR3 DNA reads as TGTGCCAGCTCACTCCGGGAAGGGTTGAACACTGAAGCTTTCTTT. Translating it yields CASSLREGLNTEAFF.

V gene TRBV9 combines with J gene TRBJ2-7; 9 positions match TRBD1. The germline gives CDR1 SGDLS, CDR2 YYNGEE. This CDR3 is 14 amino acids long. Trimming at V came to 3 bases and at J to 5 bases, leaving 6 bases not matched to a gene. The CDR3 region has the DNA TGTGCCAGCAGCGGGGGACAGGGATGGGACGAGCAGTACTTC. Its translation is CASSGGQGWDEQYF.